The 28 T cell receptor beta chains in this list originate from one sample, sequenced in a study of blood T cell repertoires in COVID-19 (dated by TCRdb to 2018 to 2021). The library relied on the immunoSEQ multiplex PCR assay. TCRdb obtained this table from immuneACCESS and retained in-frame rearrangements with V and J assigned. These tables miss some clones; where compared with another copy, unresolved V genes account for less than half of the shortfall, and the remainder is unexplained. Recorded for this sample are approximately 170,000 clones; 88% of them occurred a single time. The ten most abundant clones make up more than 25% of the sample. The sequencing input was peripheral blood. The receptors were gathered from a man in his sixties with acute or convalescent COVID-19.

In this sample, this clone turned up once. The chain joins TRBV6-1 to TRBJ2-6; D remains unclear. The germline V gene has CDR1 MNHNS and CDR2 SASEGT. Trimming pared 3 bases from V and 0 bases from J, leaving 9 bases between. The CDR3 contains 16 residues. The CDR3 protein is CASSDNSPSGANVLTF. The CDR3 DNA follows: TGTGCCAGCAGTGATAACAGCCCCTCTGGGGCCAACGTCCTGACTTTC.

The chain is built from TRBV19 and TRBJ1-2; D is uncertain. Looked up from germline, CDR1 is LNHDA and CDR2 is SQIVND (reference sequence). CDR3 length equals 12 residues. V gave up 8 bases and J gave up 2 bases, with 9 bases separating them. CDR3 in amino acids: CASGWANYGYTF. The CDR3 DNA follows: TGTGCCAGTGGGTGGGCAAACTATGGCTACACCTTC.

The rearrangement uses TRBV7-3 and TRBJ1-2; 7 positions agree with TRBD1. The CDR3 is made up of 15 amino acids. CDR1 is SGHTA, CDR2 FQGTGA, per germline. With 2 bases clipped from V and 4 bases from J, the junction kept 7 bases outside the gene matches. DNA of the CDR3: TGTGCCAGCAGCTTAGTTCACAGGGGAAGCTATGGCTACACCTTC. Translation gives CASSLVHRGSYGYTF.

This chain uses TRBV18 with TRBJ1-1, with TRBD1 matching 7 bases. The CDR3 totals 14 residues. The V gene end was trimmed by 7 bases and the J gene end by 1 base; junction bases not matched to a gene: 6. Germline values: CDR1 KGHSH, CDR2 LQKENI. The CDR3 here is CASYSDRQNTEAFF. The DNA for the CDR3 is TGTGCCAGCTACTCGGACAGGCAGAACACTGAAGCTTTCTTT.

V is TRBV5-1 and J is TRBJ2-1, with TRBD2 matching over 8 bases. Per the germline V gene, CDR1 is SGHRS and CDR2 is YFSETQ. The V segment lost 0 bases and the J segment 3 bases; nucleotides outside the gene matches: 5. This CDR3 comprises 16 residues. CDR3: CASSLASGLVYNEQFF. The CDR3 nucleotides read TGCGCCAGCAGCTTGGCCTCGGGACTAGTCTACAATGAGCAGTTCTTC. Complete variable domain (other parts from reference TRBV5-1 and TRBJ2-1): KAGVTQTPRYLIKTRGQQVTLSCSPISGHRSVSWYQQTPGQGLQFLFEYFSETQRNKGNFPGRFSGRQFSNSRSEMNVSTLELGDSALYLCASSLASGLVYNEQFFGPGTRLTVL.

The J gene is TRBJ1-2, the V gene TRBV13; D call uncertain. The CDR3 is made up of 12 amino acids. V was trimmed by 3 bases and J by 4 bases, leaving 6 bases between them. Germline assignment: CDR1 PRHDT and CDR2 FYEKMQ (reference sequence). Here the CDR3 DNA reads TGTGCCAGCAGCTTGCAGTCCTATGGCTACACCTTC. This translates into CASSLQSYGYTF. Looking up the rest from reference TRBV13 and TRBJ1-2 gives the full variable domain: AAGVIQSPRHLIKEKRETATLKCYPIPRHDTVYWYQQGPGQDPQFLISFYEKMQSDKGSIPDRFSAQQFSDYHSELNMSSLELGDSALYFCASSLQSYGYTFGSGTRLTVV.

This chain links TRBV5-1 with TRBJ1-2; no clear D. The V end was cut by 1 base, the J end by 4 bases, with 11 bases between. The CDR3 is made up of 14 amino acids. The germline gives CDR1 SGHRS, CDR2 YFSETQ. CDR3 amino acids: CASSLSERGYGYTF. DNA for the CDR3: TGCGCCAGCAGCTTGAGTGAGCGGGGCTATGGCTACACCTTC.

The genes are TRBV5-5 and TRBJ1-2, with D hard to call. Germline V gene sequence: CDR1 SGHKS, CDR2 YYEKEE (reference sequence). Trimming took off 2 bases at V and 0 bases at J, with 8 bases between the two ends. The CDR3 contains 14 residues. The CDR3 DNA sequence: TGTGCCAGCAGCTTAACCGGGGCTAACTATGGCTACACCTTC. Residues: CASSLTGANYGYTF.

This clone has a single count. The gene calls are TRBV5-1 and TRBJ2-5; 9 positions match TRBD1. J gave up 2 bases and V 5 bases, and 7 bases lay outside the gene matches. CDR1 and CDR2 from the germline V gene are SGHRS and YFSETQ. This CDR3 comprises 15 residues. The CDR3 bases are TGCGCCAGCAGACGTAGGACAGGGGAGCAAGAGACCCAGTACTTC. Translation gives CASRRRTGEQETQYF.

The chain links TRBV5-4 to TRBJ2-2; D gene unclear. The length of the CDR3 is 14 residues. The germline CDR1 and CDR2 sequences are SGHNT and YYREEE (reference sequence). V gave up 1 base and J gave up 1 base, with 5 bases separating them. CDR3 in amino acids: CASSLIRNTGELFF. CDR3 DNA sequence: TGTGCCAGCAGCTTGATCCGGAACACCGGGGAGCTGTTTTTT.

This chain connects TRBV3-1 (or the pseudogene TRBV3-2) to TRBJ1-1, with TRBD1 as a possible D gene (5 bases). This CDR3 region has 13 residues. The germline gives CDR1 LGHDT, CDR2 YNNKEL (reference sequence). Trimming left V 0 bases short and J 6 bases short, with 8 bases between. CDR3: CASSQEWGAEAFF. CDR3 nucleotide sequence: TGTGCCAGCAGCCAAGAGTGGGGCGCTGAAGCTTTCTTT.

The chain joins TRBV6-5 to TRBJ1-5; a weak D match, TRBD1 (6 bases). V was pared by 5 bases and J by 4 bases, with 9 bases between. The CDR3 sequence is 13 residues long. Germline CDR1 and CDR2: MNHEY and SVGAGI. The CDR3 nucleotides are TGTGCCAGCAGTAGGACAGTGAATCAGCCCCAGCATTTT. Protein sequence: CASSRTVNQPQHF.

CDR3 in amino acids: CASSSSSDRGYGYTF. The CDR3 bases are TGTGCCAGCAGTTCTTCCTCCGACAGGGGCTATGGCTACACCTTC. The V gene is TRBV6-2 or TRBV6-3, the J gene TRBJ1-2; 8 positions agree with TRBD1. This CDR3 is 15 amino acids long. CDR1 is MNHEY and CDR2 is SVGEGT in the germline V gene. V shed 4 bases and J 4 bases; nucleotides not matched to a gene: 8.

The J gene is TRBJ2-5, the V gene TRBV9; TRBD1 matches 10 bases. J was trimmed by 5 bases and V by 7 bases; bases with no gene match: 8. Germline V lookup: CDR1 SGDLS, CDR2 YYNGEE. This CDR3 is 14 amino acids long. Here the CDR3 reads CASGGTGDRETQYF. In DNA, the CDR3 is TGTGCCAGCGGAGGGACAGGGGATCGGGAGACCCAGTACTTC.

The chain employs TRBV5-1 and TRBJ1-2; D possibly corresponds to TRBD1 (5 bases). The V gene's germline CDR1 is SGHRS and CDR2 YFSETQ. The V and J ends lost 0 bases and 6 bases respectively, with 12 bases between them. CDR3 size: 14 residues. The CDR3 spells CASSLDGTFDGYTF. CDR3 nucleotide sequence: TGCGCCAGCAGCTTGGACGGGACTTTCGATGGCTACACCTTC.

CDR3 sequence (DNA): TGTGCCAGCAGCTTAGTTCCGGGAGCCTATGAGCAGTTCTTC. This encodes CASSLVPGAYEQFF. The chain recombines TRBV11-3 with TRBJ2-1; perhaps TRBD2 as D (6 bases). The germline gives CDR1 SGHNT, CDR2 YENEEA. With 1 base removed from V and 8 bases from J, the gap between germline ends came to 12 bases. The CDR3 length is 14 residues.

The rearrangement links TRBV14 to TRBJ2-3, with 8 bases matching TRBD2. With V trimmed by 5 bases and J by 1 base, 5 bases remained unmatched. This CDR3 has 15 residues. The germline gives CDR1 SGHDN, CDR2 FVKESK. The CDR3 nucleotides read TGTGCCAGCAGCTTACGTAGCGGGGGCACAGATACGCAGTATTTT. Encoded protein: CASSLRSGGTDTQYF.

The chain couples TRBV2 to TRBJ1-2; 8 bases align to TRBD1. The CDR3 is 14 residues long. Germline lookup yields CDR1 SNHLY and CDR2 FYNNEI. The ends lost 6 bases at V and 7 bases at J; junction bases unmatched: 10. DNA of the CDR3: TGTGCCAGCAGGAGGGACAGGTCGAGAGGTGGCTACACCTTC. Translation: CASRRDRSRGGYTF.

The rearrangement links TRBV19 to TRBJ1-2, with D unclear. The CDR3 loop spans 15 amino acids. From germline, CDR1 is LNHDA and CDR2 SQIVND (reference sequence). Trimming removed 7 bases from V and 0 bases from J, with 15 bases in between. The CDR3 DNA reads TGTGCCAGTACTCTGACGGCAGGCGCTAACTATGGCTACACCTTC. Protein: CASTLTAGANYGYTF.

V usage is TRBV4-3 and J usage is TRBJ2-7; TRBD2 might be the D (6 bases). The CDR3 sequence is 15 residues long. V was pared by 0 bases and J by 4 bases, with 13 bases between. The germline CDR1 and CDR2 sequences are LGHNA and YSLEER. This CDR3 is CASSQDWRGGYEQYF. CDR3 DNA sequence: TGCGCCAGCAGCCAAGATTGGAGGGGCGGGTACGAGCAGTACTTC.

CDR3: CASSSVTTGEQYF. CDR3 nucleotide sequence: TGTGCCAGCAGCTCCGTAACAACGGGCGAGCAGTACTTC. V gene TRBV11-3 combines with J gene TRBJ2-7; no clear D gene. Germline assignment: CDR1 SGHNT and CDR2 YENEEA. Trimming cost V 4 bases and J 6 bases, with 13 bases left between them. There are 13 residues in the CDR3.

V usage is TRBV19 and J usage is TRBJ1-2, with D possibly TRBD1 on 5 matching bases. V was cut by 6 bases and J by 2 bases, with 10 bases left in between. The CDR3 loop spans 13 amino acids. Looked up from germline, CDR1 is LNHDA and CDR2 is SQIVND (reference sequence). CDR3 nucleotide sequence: TGTGCCAGTAGCCCTAGGGGAAACTATGGCTACACCTTC. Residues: CASSPRGNYGYTF.

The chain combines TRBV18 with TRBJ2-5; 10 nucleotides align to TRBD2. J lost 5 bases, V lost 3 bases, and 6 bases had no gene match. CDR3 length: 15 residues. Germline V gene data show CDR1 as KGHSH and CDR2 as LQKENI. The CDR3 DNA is TGTGCCAGCTCACCCCTCACTAGCGGGGCCGAGACCCAGTACTTC. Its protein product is CASSPLTSGAETQYF.

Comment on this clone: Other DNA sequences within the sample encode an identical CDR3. CDR3 amino acids: CAWSVGGGSEKLFF. The DNA of the CDR3 is TGTGCCTGGAGCGTCGGGGGGGGGAGTGAAAAACTGTTTTTT. The rearrangement uses TRBV30 and TRBJ1-4, with TRBD1 as a possible D gene (5 bases). There are 14 residues in the CDR3. Trimming took 3 bases from V and 7 from J, leaving 15 bases between them. Germline lookup yields CDR1 GTSNPN and CDR2 SVGIG (reference sequence).

CDR3 DNA sequence: TGCGCCAGCAGCTTGGTGGGAGTTGGAGAGACCCAGTACTTC. Protein: CASSLVGVGETQYF. J is TRBJ2-5 and V is TRBV5-1, with D maybe TRBD2 (5 bases). Trimming took off 0 bases at V and 4 bases at J, with 10 bases between the two ends. The CDR3 spans 14 residues. Looked up from germline, CDR1 is SGHRS and CDR2 is YFSETQ.

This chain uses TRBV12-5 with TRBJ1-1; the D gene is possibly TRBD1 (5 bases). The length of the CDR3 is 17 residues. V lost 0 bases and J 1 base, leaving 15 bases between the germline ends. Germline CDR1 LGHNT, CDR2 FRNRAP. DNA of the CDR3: TGTGCTAGTGGTTTGGTTCTCGGGGGACCGAGGAACACTGAAGCTTTCTTT. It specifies CASGLVLGGPRNTEAFF. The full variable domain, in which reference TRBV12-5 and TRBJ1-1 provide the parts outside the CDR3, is DARVTQTPRHKVTEMGQEVTMRCQPILGHNTVFWYRQTMMQGLELLAYFRNRAPLDDSGMPKDRFSAEMPDATLATLKIQPSEPRDSAVYFCASGLVLGGPRNTEAFFGQGTRLTVV.

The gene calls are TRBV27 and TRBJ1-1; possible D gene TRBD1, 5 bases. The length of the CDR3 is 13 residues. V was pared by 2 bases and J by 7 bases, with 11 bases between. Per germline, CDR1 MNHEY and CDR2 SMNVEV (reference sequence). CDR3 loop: CASSLGRANEAFF. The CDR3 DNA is TGTGCCAGCAGTTTAGGCAGGGCCAATGAAGCTTTCTTT.

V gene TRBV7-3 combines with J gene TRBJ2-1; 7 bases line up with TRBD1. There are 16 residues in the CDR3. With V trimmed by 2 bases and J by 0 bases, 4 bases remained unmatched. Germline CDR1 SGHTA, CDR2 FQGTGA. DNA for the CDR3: TGTGCCAGCAGCTTAGAGGGGGCCGCCTCCTACAATGAGCAGTTCTTC. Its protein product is CASSLEGAASYNEQFF.